A single sample is the source of the 22 T cell receptor beta chains below, sequenced in a study of shared clonotypes between healthy human individuals. Produced via immunoSEQ multiplex PCR; TCRdb's table is partial and in-frame only. The table includes about 670,000 clones, 55% to 75% detected once. Sequenced sample: memory CD4+ T cells sorted from blood. As to subset: CD45RA-negative fraction. All receptors derive from a woman in her twenties or thirties in good health.

The chain is built from TRBV19 and TRBJ1-1; D gene ambiguous. V shed 5 bases and J shed 10 bases, with 20 bases lying between them. The CDR3 runs 14 residues. The germline gives CDR1 LNHDA, CDR2 SQIVND (reference sequence). The CDR3 spells CASSLRRDDRSAFF. For the CDR3, the DNA is TGTGCCAGTAGTCTCAGGCGCGATGATCGTTCAGCTTTCTTT.

This chain links TRBV9 with TRBJ2-5, with TRBD2 matching 8 bases. With V trimmed by 4 bases and J by 3 bases, 2 bases remained unmatched. In germline, CDR1 is SGDLS, CDR2 YYNGEE. CDR3 length: 13 residues. The CDR3 DNA reads as TGTGCCAGCAGCTCGGGAGGGAAAGAGACCCAGTACTTC. Translating gives CASSSGGKETQYF.

The gene calls are TRBV15 and TRBJ1-2; tentative D call: TRBD1 (5 bases). The CDR3 sequence is 15 residues long. Deletions cut 0 bases from V and 0 bases from J, with 8 bases between. Germline assignment: CDR1 LNHNV and CDR2 YYDKDF (reference sequence). As DNA, the CDR3 is TGTGCCACCAGCAGAGATCCACAGGCTAACTATGGCTACACCTTC. Its protein product is CATSRDPQANYGYTF.

This clone occurred once. This chain connects TRBV2 to TRBJ1-1; unclear D gene. Trimming removed 5 bases at V and 4 bases at J, with 14 bases between. This CDR3 contains 14 residues. CDR1 is SNHLY and CDR2 is FYNNEI in the germline V gene. CDR3 residues: CASSPRGLGTEAFF. Written as DNA, the CDR3 is TGTGCCAGCAGTCCGCGGGGTTTGGGCACTGAAGCTTTCTTT.

The rearrangement uses TRBV19 and TRBJ1-2; 12 positions agree with TRBD1. The junction had 10 bases not matched to a gene; V was cut back by 11 bases and J by 3 bases. The germline V gene encodes CDR1 LNHDA and CDR2 SQIVND (reference sequence). The CDR3 has 15 residues. The CDR3 bases are TGTGCCTGCCGGGACAGGGGGCGCGGCGACTATGGCTACACCTTC. Translating it yields CACRDRGRGDYGYTF. Using reference TRBV19 and TRBJ1-2 for the parts outside the CDR3, the full variable domain is DGGITQSPKYLFRKEGQNVTLSCEQNLNHDAMYWYRQDPGQGLRLIYYSQIVNDFQKGDIAEGYSVSREKKESFPLTVTSAQKNPTAFYLCACRDRGRGDYGYTFGSGTRLTVV.

For this clone: The sample holds other DNA sequences that translate to the same CDR3. The chain has TRBV19 and TRBJ1-1; D not certain. V lost 3 bases and J lost 2, with 4 bases in between. CDR1 and CDR2 (germline): LNHDA, SQIVND (reference sequence). There are 12 residues in the CDR3. The CDR3 DNA reads as TGTGCCAGTAGTATCCTAAACACTGAAGCTTTCTTT. Translation: CASSILNTEAFF. Full variable domain (remainder filled in from reference TRBV19 and TRBJ1-1): DGGITQSPKYLFRKEGQNVTLSCEQNLNHDAMYWYRQDPGQGLRLIYYSQIVNDFQKGDIAEGYSVSREKKESFPLTVTSAQKNPTAFYLCASSILNTEAFFGQGTRLTVV.

The chain links TRBV7-9 to TRBJ2-1; 10 nucleotides line up with TRBD2. The V gene end was trimmed by 0 bases and the J gene end by 7 bases; junction bases not matched to a gene: 3. CDR1 is SEHNR, CDR2 FQNEAQ, per germline (reference sequence). The CDR3 is 15 amino acids. The CDR3 spells CASSLALAGDNEQFF. CDR3 nucleotide sequence: TGTGCCAGCAGCTTAGCGCTAGCGGGGGATAATGAGCAGTTCTTC.

The chain carries TRBV18 and TRBJ2-5, with no clear D. Germline V gene lookup returns CDR1 KGHSH and CDR2 LQKENI. The CDR3 is 14 residues long. V was trimmed by 0 bases and J by 4 bases, leaving 9 bases between them. As DNA, the CDR3 is TGTGCCAGCTCACCACCGGCGAGTGGAGAGACCCAGTACTTC. As protein: CASSPPASGETQYF. Looking up the rest from reference TRBV18 and TRBJ2-5 gives the full variable domain: NAGVMQNPRHLVRRRGQEARLRCSPMKGHSHVYWYRQLPEEGLKFMVYLQKENIIDESGMPKERFSAEFPKEGPSILRIQQVVRGDSAAYFCASSPPASGETQYFGPGTRLLVL.

This clone has just a few counts. The V call is TRBV6-6, the J call TRBJ1-2; unclear D gene. CDR1 and CDR2 (germline): MNHNY, SVGAGI (reference sequence). This CDR3 is built from 15 residues. Trimming shortened V by 0 bases and J by 0 bases, and 8 bases separated the two germline ends. CDR3 nucleotides: TGTGCCAGCAGTTACTCGTCCACAACTAACTATGGCTACACCTTC. This sequence encodes CASSYSSTTNYGYTF.

CDR3 loop: CASSQASGQGARTEAFF. Written as DNA, the CDR3 is TGTGCCAGCAGCCAAGCATCCGGGCAGGGGGCGCGAACTGAAGCTTTCTTT. This rearrangement joins TRBV4-2 to TRBJ1-1; 8 positions agree with TRBD1. Per the germline V gene, CDR1 is LGHNA and CDR2 is YNFKEQ. There are 17 residues in the CDR3. Trimming cost V 1 base and J 5 bases; bases outside gene matches: 12.

This chain uses TRBV6-5 with TRBJ2-3; 7 positions match TRBD2. The ends lost 2 bases at V and 5 bases at J; junction bases unmatched: 10. Germline CDR1 MNHEY, CDR2 SVGAGI. The CDR3 spans 16 residues. Here the CDR3 DNA reads TGTGCCAGCAGTTACAAAGTGACGGGAGGAGGAGATACGCAGTATTTT. Translation gives CASSYKVTGGGDTQYF.

The CDR3 nucleotides read TGTGCCAGCAGAAACCAAGTGGGGGCTCCCCAGCATTTT. It codes for CASRNQVGAPQHF. The J gene is TRBJ1-5, the V gene TRBV6-1; D possibly corresponds to TRBD1 (6 bases). The CDR3 has 13 amino acids. Trimming stripped 6 bases from V and 10 bases from J, with 16 bases between. Germline V gene sequence: CDR1 MNHNS, CDR2 SASEGT.

This clone has more than one count but fewer than ten. The rearrangement uses TRBV5-1 and TRBJ1-1; D unclear. Germline CDR1 and CDR2: SGHRS and YFSETQ. The CDR3 runs to 14 residues. V was pared by 0 bases and J by 1 base, with 7 bases between. The CDR3 protein is CASSLVSGNTEAFF. For the CDR3, the DNA is TGCGCCAGCAGCTTGGTTTCAGGGAACACTGAAGCTTTCTTT.

The chain links TRBV6-6 to TRBJ2-1; possible D gene TRBD2, 6 bases. Per the germline V gene, CDR1 is MNHNY and CDR2 is SVGAGI (reference sequence). The V and J ends lost 7 bases and 7 bases respectively, with 14 bases between them. The CDR3 runs 13 residues. The CDR3 region is CASMTSGKNEQFF. DNA for the CDR3: TGTGCCAGCATGACTAGTGGTAAGAATGAGCAGTTCTTC.

The rearrangement joins TRBV4-2 to TRBJ2-3, with D tentatively TRBD2 (5 bases). This CDR3 is 15 amino acids long. Between the trimmed V and J ends, which lost 5 bases and 2 bases, there was a span of 14 bases. Germline loops: CDR1 LGHNA, CDR2 YNFKEQ. CDR3 sequence: CASSLDGGFTDTQYF. CDR3 DNA sequence: TGTGCCAGCAGCTTGGATGGCGGGTTCACAGATACGCAGTATTTT.

This sequence joins TRBV4-2 and TRBJ2-7; 11 bases align to TRBD2. Unmatched junction bases numbered 5, after V lost 1 base and J lost 0 bases. The germline gives CDR1 LGHNA, CDR2 YNFKEQ. The CDR3 totals 17 residues. The CDR3 sequence is CASSQVTSGTPSYEQYF. The CDR3 bases are TGTGCCAGCAGCCAAGTGACTAGCGGGACCCCCTCCTACGAGCAGTACTTC.

The chain has TRBV28 and TRBJ1-5; D perhaps matches TRBD1 (5 bases). In germline, CDR1 is MDHEN, CDR2 SYDVKM. V lost 1 base and J 10 bases, leaving 11 bases between the germline ends. This CDR3 region has 13 residues. The CDR3 spells CASSLSRGPPQHF. In nucleotides, the CDR3 is TGTGCCAGCAGTTTATCAAGGGGACCCCCCCAGCATTTT. Supplemented by reference TRBV28 and TRBJ1-5, the full variable domain reads DVKVTQSSRYLVKRTGEKVFLECVQDMDHENMFWYRQDPGLGLRLIYFSYDVKMKEKGDIPEGYSVSREKKERFSLILESASTNQTSMYLCASSLSRGPPQHFGDGTRLSIL.

On this clone itself: This sample also contains other DNA sequences that code for the same CDR3. The chain recombines TRBV7-2 with TRBJ2-7; D is unresolved. The CDR3 runs 14 residues. Per the germline V gene, CDR1 is SGHTA and CDR2 is FQGNSA. V was trimmed by 4 bases and J by 0 bases, leaving 10 bases between them. This chain's CDR3 is CASSSYLSSYEQYF. In DNA form, the CDR3 reads TGTGCCAGCAGCTCCTACCTAAGCTCCTACGAGCAGTACTTC.

This chain joins TRBV28 and TRBJ2-3, with 10 positions matching TRBD2. Per germline, CDR1 MDHEN and CDR2 SYDVKM. J lost 2 bases, V lost 7 bases, and 3 bases had no gene match. This CDR3 is 14 amino acids long. The CDR3: CASTSGGLTDTQYF. CDR3 DNA sequence: TGTGCCAGCACTAGCGGGGGACTCACAGATACGCAGTATTTT.

J is TRBJ2-7 and V is TRBV6-6; 8 positions match TRBD2. Germline V CDR1 and CDR2: MNHNY, SVGAGI (reference sequence). This CDR3 is built from 15 residues. Germline trimming cut 6 bases from V and 2 bases from J; bases unmatched to any gene: 9. The CDR3 region has the DNA TGTGCCAGCAGCCGCGGCGGTAGCGGGACCTACGAGCAGTACTTC. Translating gives CASSRGGSGTYEQYF.

The chain has TRBV7-2 and TRBJ2-1; either TRBD1 or TRBD2 may supply D (5 bases each). Trimming pared 0 bases from V and 12 bases from J, leaving 12 bases between. The CDR3 is made up of 13 amino acids. Looked up from germline, CDR1 is SGHTA and CDR2 is FQGNSA. DNA of the CDR3: TGTGCCAGCAGCTTAGCTCCTGAGAGGGGGCAGTTCTTC. It yields the protein CASSLAPERGQFF.

V and J are TRBV6-5 and TRBJ2-7, with D tentatively TRBD1 or TRBD2 (5 bases each). The CDR3 runs to 15 residues. In germline, CDR1 is MNHEY, CDR2 SVGAGI. The V end was cut by 7 bases, the J end by 3 bases, with 19 bases between. As DNA, the CDR3 is TGTGCCAGCAAAAGGGACCCACTAATGAACTACGAGCAGTACTTC. It translates to CASKRDPLMNYEQYF.